The rows below give T cell receptor beta chains drawn from one sample of a study of blood T cell repertoires in COVID-19. Sequencing used immunoSEQ multiplex PCR; TCRdb keeps in-frame clones, though not all of them. This table has about 250,000 clones, 75% to 90% appearing once. Input material: PBMCs or T cells enriched from blood (not recorded which). The receptors derive from a man in his forties who had recovered from COVID-19. The CDR3 runs from the conserved cysteine through the conserved F or W.

TRBJ2-3	17	TRBV7-8	CASSWTSGGAMTVTQYF
TRBJ1-2	14	TRBV19	CASSIDQADYGYTF
TRBJ1-2	15	TRBV19	CASGTWTGGEYGYTF
TRBJ2-1	14	TRBV6-5	CASSRQGAYNEQFF
TRBJ1-1	16	TRBV13	CASSSSRDSLNTEAFF
TRBJ2-7	14	TRBV4-1	CASSETSGNYEQYF
TRBJ1-2	13	TRBV6-2/TRBV6-3	CASSYEDFRGYTF
TRBJ1-3	14	TRBV2	CASSPTVPGNTIYF
TRBJ2-2	16	TRBV15	CATSRVTGENTGELFF
TRBJ2-3	13	TRBV10-3	CAIGLAGTDTQYF
TRBJ1-1	14	TRBV7-2	CASSLFGENTEAFF
TRBJ2-4	10	TRBV12-3/TRBV12-4	CASSGTFSYF
TRBJ1-5	16	TRBV4-2	CASSQDLSSPNQPQHF
TRBJ2-7	15	TRBV5-4	CASSFDRDSKYEQYF
TRBJ2-5	19	TRBV6-2/TRBV6-3	CASSYSGPGAMSVEETQYF
TRBJ1-4	15	TRBV3-1/TRBV3-2	CASSQAQATNEKLFF
TRBJ1-2	13	TRBV4-3	CASSPGDSDGYTF
TRBJ1-2	12	TRBV24-1	CATAGTGDGYTF
TRBJ2-3	12	TRBV6-5	CASRSSTDTQYF
TRBJ2-4	20	TRBV27	CASSFTSGGVAGGLKNIQYF
TRBJ2-7	12	TRBV6-5	CASSSGQGEQYF
TRBJ2-1	13	TRBV6-5	CASSLAAYNEQFF
TRBJ1-1	12	TRBV14	CASSQTYTEAFF
TRBJ2-1	16	TRBV5-1	CASSQGGLAGVDEQFF
TRBJ1-4	15	TRBV9	CASSPTMTGDGKLFF
TRBJ2-3	17	TRBV7-9	CASSSPRGAGVTDTQYF
TRBJ2-7	16	TRBV7-2	CASSSPPGQGQYEQYF
TRBJ2-5	16	TRBV5-4	CASSLILGLAEETQYF
TRBJ1-4	15	TRBV11-2	CASSLGGTFPEKLFF
TRBJ2-3	13	TRBV30	CAWSLAGGHTQYF